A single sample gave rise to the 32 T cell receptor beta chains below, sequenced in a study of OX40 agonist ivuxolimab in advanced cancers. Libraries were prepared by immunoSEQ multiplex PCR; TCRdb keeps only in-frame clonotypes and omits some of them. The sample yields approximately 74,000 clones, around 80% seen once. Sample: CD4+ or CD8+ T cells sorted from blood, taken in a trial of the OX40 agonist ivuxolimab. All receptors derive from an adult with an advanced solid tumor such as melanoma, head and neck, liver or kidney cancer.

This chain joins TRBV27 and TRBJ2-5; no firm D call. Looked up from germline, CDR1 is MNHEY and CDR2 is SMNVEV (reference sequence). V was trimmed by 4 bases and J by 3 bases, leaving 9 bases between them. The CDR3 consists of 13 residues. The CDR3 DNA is TGTGCCAGCAGTTCGAGAAGGGAAGAGACCCAGTACTTC. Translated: CASSSRREETQYF.

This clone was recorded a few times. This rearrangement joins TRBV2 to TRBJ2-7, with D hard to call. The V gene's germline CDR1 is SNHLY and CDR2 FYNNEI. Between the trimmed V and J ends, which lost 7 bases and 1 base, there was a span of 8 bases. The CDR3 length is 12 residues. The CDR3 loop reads CASKDDSYEQYF. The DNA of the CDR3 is TGTGCCAGCAAGGATGATTCCTACGAGCAGTACTTC.

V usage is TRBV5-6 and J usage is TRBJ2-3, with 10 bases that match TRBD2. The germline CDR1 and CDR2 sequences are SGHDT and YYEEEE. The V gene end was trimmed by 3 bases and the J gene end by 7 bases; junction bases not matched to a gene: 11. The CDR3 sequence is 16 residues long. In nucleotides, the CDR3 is TGTGCCAGCAGCTCCCTTCCAGCGGGGGGGCCGCATACGCAGTATTTT. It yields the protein CASSSLPAGGPHTQYF.

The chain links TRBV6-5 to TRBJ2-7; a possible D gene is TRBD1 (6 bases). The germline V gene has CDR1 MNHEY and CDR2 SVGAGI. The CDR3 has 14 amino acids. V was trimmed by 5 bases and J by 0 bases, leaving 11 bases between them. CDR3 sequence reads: CASSRRQVSYEQYF. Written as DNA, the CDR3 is TGTGCCAGCAGTCGACGACAGGTCTCCTACGAGCAGTACTTC.

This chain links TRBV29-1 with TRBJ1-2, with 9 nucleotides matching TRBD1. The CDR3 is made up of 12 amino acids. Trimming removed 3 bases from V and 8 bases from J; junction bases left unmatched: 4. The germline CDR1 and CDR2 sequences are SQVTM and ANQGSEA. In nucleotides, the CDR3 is TGCAGCGTTGAGGGACAGGGTGGGGGCTACACCTTC. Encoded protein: CSVEGQGGGYTF.

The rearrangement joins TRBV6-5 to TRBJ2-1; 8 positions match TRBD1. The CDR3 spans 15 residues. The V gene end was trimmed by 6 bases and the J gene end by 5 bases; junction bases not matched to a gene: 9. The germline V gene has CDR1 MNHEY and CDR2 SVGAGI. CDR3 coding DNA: TGTGCCAGCAGGCGGGACAGGTCGACCGACAATGAGCAGTTCTTC. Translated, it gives CASRRDRSTDNEQFF.

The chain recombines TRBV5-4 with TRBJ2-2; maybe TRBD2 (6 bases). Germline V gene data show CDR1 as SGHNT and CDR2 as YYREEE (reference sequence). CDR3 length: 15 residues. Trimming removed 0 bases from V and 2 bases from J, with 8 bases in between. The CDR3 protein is CASSLGRGNTGELFF. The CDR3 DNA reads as TGTGCCAGCAGCTTGGGGAGGGGAAACACCGGGGAGCTGTTTTTT.

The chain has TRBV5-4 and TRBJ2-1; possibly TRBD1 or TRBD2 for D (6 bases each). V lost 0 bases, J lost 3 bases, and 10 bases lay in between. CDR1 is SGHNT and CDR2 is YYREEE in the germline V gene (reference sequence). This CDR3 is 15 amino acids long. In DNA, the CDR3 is TGTGCCAGCAGCTTGGGGGGGGCTAACTACAATGAGCAGTTCTTC. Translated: CASSLGGANYNEQFF.

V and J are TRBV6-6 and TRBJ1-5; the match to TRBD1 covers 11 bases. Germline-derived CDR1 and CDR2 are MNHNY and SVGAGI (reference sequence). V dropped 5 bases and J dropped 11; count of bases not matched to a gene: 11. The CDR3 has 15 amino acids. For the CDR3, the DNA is TGTGCCAGCAGTCATGGGACAGGGGGTGAACTGACCCAGCATTTT. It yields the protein CASSHGTGGELTQHF.

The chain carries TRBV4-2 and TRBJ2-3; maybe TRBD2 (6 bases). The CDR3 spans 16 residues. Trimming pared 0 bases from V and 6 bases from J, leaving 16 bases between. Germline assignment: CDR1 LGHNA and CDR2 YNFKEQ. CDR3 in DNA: TGTGCCAGCAGCCAAGAGCGGACTACAAGTGCCGATACGCAGTATTTT. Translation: CASSQERTTSADTQYF.

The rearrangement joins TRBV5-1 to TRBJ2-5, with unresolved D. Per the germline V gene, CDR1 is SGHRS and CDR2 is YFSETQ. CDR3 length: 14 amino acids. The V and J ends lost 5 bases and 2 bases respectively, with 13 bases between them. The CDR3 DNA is TGCGCCAGCAGTCTCTCCTCCTTTCAAGAGACCCAGTACTTC. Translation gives CASSLSSFQETQYF.

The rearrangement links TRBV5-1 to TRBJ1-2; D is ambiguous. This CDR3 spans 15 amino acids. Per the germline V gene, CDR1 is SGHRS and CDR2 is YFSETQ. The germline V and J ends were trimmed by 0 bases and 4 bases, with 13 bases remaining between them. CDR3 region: CASSLGGEGSYGYTF. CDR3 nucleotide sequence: TGCGCCAGCAGCTTGGGCGGGGAAGGGTCCTATGGCTACACCTTC.

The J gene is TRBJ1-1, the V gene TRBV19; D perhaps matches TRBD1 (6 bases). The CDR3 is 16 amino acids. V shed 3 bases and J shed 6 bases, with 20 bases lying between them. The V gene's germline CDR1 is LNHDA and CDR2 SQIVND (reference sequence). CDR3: CASSMVPRTGKAEAFF. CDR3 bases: TGTGCCAGTAGTATGGTCCCCCGAACAGGGAAGGCTGAAGCTTTCTTT.

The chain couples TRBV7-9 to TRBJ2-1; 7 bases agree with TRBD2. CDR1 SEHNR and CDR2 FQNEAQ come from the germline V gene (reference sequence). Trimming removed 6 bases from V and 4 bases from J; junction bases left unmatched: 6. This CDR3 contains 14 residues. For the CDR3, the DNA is TGTGCCAGCAGTTTCGCTAGCGGTTACAATGAGCAGTTCTTC. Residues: CASSFASGYNEQFF.

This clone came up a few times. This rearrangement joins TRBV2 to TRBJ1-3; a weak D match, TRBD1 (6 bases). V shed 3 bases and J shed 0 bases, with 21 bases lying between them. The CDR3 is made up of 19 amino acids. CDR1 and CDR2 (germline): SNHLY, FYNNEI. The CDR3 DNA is TGTGCCAGCAGTGACTTAGTTCGGACAGTTATTTTCTCTGGAAACACCATATATTTT. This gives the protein CASSDLVRTVIFSGNTIYF. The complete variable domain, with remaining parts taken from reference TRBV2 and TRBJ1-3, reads EPEVTQTPSHQVTQMGQEVILRCVPISNHLYFYWYRQILGQKVEFLVSFYNNEISEKSEIFDDQFSVERPDGSNFTLKIRSTKLEDSAMYFCASSDLVRTVIFSGNTIYFGEGSWLTVV.

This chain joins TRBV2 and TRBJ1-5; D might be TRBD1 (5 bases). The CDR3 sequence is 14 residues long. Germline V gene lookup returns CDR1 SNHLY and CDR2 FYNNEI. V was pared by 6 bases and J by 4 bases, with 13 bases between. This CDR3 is CASRGGRGNQPQHF. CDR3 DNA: TGTGCCAGCAGGGGGGGACGCGGTAATCAGCCCCAGCATTTT. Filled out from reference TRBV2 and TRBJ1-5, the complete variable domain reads EPEVTQTPSHQVTQMGQEVILRCVPISNHLYFYWYRQILGQKVEFLVSFYNNEISEKSEIFDDQFSVERPDGSNFTLKIRSTKLEDSAMYFCASRGGRGNQPQHFGDGTRLSIL.

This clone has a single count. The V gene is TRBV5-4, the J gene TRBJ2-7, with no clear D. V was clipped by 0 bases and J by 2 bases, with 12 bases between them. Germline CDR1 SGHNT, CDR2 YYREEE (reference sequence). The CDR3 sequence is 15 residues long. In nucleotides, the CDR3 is TGTGCCAGCAGCTTGGGATTGGGTACGGCCTACGAGCAGTACTTC. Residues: CASSLGLGTAYEQYF.

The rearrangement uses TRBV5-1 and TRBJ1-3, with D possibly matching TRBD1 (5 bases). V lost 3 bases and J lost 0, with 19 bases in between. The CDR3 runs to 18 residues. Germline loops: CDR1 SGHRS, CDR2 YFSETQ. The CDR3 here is CASSWGYRRQYSGNTIYF. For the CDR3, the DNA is TGCGCCAGCAGCTGGGGATACCGTAGACAGTACTCTGGAAACACCATATATTTT.

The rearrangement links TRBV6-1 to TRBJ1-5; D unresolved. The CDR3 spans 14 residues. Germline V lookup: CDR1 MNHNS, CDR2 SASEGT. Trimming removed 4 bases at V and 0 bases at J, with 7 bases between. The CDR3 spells CASSGGYSNQPQHF. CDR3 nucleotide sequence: TGTGCCAGCAGTGGGGGTTATAGCAATCAGCCCCAGCATTTT.

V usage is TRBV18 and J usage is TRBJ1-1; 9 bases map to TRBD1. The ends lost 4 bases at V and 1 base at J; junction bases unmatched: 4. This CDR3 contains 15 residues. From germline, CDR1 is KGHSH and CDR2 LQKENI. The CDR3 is CASSRSTGGNTEAFF. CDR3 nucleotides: TGTGCCAGCTCACGCTCGACAGGGGGGAACACTGAAGCTTTCTTT. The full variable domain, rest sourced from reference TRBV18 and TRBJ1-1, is NAGVMQNPRHLVRRRGQEARLRCSPMKGHSHVYWYRQLPEEGLKFMVYLQKENIIDESGMPKERFSAEFPKEGPSILRIQQVVRGDSAAYFCASSRSTGGNTEAFFGQGTRLTVV.

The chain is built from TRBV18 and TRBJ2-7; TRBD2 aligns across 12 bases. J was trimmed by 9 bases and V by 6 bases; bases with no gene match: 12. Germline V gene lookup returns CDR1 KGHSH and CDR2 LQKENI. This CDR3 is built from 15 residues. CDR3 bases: TGTGCCAGCTCCCCCGATTGGACTAGCGGGACCAGGCAGTACTTC. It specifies CASSPDWTSGTRQYF.

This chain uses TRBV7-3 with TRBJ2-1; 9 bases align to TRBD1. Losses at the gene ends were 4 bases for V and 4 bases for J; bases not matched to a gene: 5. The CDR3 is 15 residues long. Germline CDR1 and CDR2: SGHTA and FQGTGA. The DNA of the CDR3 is TGTGCCAGCAGCTCCGGGACAGGGTATTACAATGAGCAGTTCTTC. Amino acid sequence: CASSSGTGYYNEQFF.

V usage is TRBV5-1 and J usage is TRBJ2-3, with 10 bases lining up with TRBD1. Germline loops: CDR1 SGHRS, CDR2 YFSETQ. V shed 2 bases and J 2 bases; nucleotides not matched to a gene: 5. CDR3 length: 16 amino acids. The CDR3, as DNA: TGCGCCAGCAGCTTAATCGGGACAGGGGCCACAGATACGCAGTATTTT. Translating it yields CASSLIGTGATDTQYF.

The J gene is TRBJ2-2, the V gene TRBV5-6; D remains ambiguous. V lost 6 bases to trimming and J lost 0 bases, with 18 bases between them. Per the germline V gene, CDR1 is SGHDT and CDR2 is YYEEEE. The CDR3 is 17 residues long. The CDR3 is CASTLLGSPANTGELFF. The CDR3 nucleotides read TGTGCCAGCACCCTCCTGGGCTCACCGGCGAACACCGGGGAGCTGTTTTTT.

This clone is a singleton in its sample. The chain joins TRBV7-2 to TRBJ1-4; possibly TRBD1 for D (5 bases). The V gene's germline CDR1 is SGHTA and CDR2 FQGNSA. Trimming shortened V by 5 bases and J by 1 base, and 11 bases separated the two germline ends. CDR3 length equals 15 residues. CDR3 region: CASSPQGLTNEKLFF. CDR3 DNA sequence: TGTGCCAGCAGCCCCCAGGGTTTAACTAATGAAAAACTGTTTTTT.

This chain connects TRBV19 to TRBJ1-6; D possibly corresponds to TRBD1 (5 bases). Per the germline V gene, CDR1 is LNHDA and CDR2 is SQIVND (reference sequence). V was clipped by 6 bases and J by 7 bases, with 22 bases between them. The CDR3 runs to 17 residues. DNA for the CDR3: TGTGCCAGTAGCACACCACCCGGGACGTCGGGGAATTCACCCCTCCACTTT. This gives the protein CASSTPPGTSGNSPLHF.

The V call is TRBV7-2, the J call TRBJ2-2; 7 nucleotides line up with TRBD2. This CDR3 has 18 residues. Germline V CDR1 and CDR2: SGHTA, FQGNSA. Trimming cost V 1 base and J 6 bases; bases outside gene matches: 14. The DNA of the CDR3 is TGTGCCAGCAGCTTAGTGTGGCGGGGGACCTCACGTGCCGGGGAGCTGTTTTTT. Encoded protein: CASSLVWRGTSRAGELFF. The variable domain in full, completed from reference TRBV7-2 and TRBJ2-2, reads GAGVSQSPSNKVTEKGKDVELRCDPISGHTALYWYRQSLGQGLEFLIYFQGNSAPDKSGLPSDRFSAERTGGSVSTLTIQRTQQEDSAVYLCASSLVWRGTSRAGELFFGEGSRLTVL.

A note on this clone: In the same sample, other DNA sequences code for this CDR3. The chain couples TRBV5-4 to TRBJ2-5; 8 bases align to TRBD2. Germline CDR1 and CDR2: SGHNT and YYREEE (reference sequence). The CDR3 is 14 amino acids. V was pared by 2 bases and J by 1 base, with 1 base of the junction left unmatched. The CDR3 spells CASSLAGVQETQYF. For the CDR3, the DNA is TGTGCCAGCAGCTTAGCGGGGGTCCAAGAGACCCAGTACTTC.

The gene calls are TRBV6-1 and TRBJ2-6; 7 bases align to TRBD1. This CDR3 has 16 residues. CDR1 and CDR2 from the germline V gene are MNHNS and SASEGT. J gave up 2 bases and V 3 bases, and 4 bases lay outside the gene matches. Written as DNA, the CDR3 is TGTGCCAGCAGTGACGCACAGGGGACTGGGGCCAACGTCCTGACTTTC. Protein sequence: CASSDAQGTGANVLTF.

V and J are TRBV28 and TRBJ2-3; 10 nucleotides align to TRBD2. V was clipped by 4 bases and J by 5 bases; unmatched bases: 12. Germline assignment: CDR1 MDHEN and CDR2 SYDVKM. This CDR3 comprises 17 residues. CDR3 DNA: TGTGCCAGCAGTTCGGGACTAGCGTCCAGGGGGATAGATACGCAGTATTTT. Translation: CASSSGLASRGIDTQYF.

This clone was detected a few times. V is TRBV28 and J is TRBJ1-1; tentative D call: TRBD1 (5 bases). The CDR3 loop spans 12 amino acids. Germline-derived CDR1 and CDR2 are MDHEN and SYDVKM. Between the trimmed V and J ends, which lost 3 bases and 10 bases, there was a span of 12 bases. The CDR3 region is CASSFFTGVAFF. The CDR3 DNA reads TGTGCCAGCAGTTTTTTCACGGGGGTAGCTTTCTTT.

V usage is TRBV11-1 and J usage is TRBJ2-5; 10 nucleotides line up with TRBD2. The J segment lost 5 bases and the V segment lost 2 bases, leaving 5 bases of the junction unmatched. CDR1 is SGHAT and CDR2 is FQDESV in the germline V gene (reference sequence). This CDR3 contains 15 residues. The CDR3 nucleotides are TGTGCCAGCAGCTTACGCACTAGCGGGATGGAGACCCAGTACTTC. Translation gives CASSLRTSGMETQYF.